This T cell receptor beta chain was recorded in a study of blood T cell repertoires in COVID-19. Turning to the study itself: T cells, B-cell-depleted T cells, or PBMCs provided the cDNA or gDNA that served as material.

This table comes from immunoSEQ multiplex PCR, and its TCRdb copy is limited to in-frame clones, with some not included. The table includes just over 150,000 clones, 88% detected once. V lost 1 base to trimming and J lost 5 bases, with 11 bases between them. The CDR3 length is 14 residues. The germline V gene has CDR1 SGHTA and CDR2 FQGNSA. This sequence was found in a woman aged 45-65 years who had recovered from COVID-19. Material: PBMCs or T cells enriched from blood (not recorded which). The chain couples TRBV7-2 to TRBJ2-5, with D possibly being TRBD2 (6 bases). CDR3 DNA: TGTGCCAGCAGCTTAGTGTTCGCGGGGGAGACCCAGTACTTC. It translates to CASSLVFAGETQYF. Full variable domain (missing parts from reference TRBV7-2 and TRBJ2-5): GAGVSQSPSNKVTEKGKDVELRCDPISGHTALYWYRQSLGQGLEFLIYFQGNSAPDKSGLPSDRFSAERTGGSVSTLTIQRTQQEDSAVYLCASSLVFAGETQYFGPGTRLLVL.